This T cell receptor (beta chain) came from a study of cytomegalovirus exposure and HLA in healthy donors. The CDR3 is 18 residues long. Unmatched junction bases numbered 10, after V lost 2 bases and J lost 0 bases. The V gene's germline CDR1 is SGHNT and CDR2 YYREEE (reference sequence). Points on this clone: The antigen remains undetermined.

PCR employed 60 Vbeta and 13 Jbeta primers. This table comes from immunoSEQ multiplex PCR, and its TCRdb copy is limited to in-frame clones, with some not included. The sample contains about 99,000 clones, around 76% of which appear only once. Findings and caveats of the study: Prior analysis indicated that the majority of TCR beta V segments exhibited productivity approximately 87% or approximately 30% of the time.

Sequencing was done on a sample of PBMCs. The TCR originated in a woman aged 18-30 years in good health and CMV-seropositive. The V call is TRBV5-4, the J call TRBJ2-3; the match to TRBD1 covers 9 bases. The CDR3 here is CASSLNRGLGTSTDTQYF. The CDR3 nucleotides read TGTGCCAGCAGCTTAAACAGGGGGCTCGGGACTAGCACAGATACGCAGTATTTT.